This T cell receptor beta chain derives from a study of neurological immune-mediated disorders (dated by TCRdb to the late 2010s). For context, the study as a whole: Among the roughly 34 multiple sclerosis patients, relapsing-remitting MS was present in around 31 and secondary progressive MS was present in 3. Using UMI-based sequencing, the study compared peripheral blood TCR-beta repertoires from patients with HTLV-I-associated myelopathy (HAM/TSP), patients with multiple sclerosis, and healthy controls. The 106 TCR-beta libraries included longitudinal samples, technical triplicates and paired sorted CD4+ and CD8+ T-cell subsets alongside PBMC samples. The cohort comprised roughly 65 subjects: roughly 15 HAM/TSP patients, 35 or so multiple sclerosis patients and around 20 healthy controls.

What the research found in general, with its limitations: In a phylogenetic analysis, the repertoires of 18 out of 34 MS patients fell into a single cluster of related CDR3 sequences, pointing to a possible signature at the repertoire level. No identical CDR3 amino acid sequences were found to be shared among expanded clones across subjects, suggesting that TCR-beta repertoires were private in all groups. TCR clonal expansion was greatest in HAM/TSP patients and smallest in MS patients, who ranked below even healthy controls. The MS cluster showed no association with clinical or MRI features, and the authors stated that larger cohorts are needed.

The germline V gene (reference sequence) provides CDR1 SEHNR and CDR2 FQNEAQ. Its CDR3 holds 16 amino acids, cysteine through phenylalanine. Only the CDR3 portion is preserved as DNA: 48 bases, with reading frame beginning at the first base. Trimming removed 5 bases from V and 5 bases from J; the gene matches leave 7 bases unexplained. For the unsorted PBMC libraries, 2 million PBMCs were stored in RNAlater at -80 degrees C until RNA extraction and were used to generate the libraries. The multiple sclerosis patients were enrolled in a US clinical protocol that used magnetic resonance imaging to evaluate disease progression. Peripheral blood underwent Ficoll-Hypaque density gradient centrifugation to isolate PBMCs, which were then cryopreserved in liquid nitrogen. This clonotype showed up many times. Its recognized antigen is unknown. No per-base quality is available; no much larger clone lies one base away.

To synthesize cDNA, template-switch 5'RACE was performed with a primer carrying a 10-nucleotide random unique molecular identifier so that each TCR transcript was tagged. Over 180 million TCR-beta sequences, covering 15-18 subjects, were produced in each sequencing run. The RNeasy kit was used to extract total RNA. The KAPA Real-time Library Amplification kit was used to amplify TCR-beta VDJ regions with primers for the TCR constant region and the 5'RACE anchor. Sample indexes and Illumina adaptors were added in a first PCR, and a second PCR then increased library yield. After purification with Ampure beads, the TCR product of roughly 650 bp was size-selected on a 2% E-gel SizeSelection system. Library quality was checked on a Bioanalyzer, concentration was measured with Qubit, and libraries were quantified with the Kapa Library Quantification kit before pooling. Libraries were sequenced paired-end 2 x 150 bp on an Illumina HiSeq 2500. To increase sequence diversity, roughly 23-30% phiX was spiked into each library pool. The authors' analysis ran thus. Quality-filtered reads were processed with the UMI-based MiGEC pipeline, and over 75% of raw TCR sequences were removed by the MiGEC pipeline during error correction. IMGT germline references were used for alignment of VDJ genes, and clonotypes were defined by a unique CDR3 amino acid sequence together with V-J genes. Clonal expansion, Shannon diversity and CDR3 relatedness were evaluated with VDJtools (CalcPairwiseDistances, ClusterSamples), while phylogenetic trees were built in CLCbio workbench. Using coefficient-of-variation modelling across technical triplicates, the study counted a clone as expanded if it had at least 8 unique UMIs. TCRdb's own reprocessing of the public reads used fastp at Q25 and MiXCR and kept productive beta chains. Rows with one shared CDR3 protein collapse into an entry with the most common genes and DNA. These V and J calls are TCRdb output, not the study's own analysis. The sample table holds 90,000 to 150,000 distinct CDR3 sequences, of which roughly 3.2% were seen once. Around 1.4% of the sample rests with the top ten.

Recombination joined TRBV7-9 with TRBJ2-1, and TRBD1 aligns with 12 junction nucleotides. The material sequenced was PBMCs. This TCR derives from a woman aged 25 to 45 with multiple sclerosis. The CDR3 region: CASSPGTGGFDNEQFF. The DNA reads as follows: TGTGCCAGCAGCCCTGGGACAGGGGGCTTTGACAATGAGCAGTTCTTC.